The source of this T cell receptor (beta chain) is a study of T-cell reconstitution after alpha-beta-depleted transplantation in children. Broader study findings: Alpha-beta T cells present about two months after transplant were reported to originate from several hundred expanded graft clones. After one year, T-cell counts and TCRbeta diversity mostly came from new T cells. Surviving recipient T cells and intrathymic progenitors accounted for some patients' high TCRbeta diversity at day 60.

Germline values: CDR1 DFQATT, CDR2 SNEGSKA (reference sequence). The CDR3 extends over 10 amino acids. Trimming took 7 bases from V and 7 from J, leaving 10 bases between them. During its preparation, the TCRbeta library received unique molecular identifiers. From the PCR reads, TCRdb called clonotypes with MiXCR, one entry per CDR3 protein. This table holds around 600,000 distinct CDR3 sequences, 23% found once. As regards this clonotype: No antigen is known for it.

The V and J genes are TRBV20-1 and TRBJ2-5; D gene unclear. This specimen consisted of PBMCs, mostly from graft donor cells, obtained 360 days after TCRalphabeta/CD19-depleted stem cell transplant. The source of this sequence is a boy under two years old who had a stem cell transplant for acute myeloid leukemia, so the T cells may come from the graft donor. The CDR3 DNA reads TGCAGTGTTTCCCTCGGGACCCAGTACTTC. Its protein is CSVSLGTQYF.